This TCR beta chain was profiled in a study of metastatic and nonmetastatic thyroid tumors (dated by TCRdb to 2018 to 2021). As for the study more broadly: The researchers compared repertoires between peripheral blood samples and tumor or nodule tissue samples from patients with malignant or benign thyroid disease.

What the research found in general, with its limitations: In both blood and tumor samples, malignant tumors were reported to have significantly higher TCR beta diversity than benign nodules.

The library was made by PCR. The instrument was an Illumina HiSeq 4000. The TCR beta-chain CDR3 region of each patient was profiled by high-throughput sequencing. The study's own analysis went as follows. CDR3 differences across clinicopathological groups were used to build a classifier for discriminating distant-metastatic papillary thyroid cancer patients. The Shannon index was used to measure repertoire diversity, and the Morisita-Horn index was used to measure how similar tumor and blood repertoires were. Using fastp at Q25 and MiXCR, TCRdb reprocessed the public reads and kept productive beta chains. The authors' filters were not applied to this entry. Within this sample are roughly 71,000 clones, with less than 20% of them counted one time only. Clones ranked in the top ten supply 9.5% to 15% of the sample. Before undergoing thyroid surgery, none of the patients had been given any kind of treatment. Patient clinical samples collected from about 2012 to 2019 were retrospectively analysed using T-cell receptor beta sequencing.

The germline V gene sets CDR1 to MNHNS and CDR2 to SASEGT. The CDR3 covers 15 residues, taking in both the cysteine and the phenylalanine. Left in the record is the CDR3 DNA by itself, 45 bases read in frame from the first base. V trim: 7 bases; J trim: 5 bases; unmatched bases: 9. This clone occurred a few times. Its specific antigen is unknown. The input lacks base qualities; no much larger clone sits a single base away. Sequences were obtained from blood. The rearranged chain carries TRBV6-1 and TRBJ2-7; TRBD2 aligns with 12 central bases. This TCR came from a female donor with papillary thyroid cancer or a benign thyroid nodule (not recorded which). Some clones in this sample may be carry-over from other donors' samples. The sequenced DNA: TGTGCCAGCACCCTAGCGGCTAGCGGGAGGGACGAGCAGTACTTC. Protein translation: CASTLAASGRDEQYF.